Listed below are T cell receptor beta chains from one sample, sequenced in a study of T cells in Graves' hyperthyroidism and ophthalmopathy. TCRdb recomputed calls from the multiplex PCR reads with MiXCR, one row per CDR3 protein. The table records approximately 400,000 distinct CDR3 sequences, approximately 15% of them present only once. Sequencing was carried out using blood. These receptors were collected from a woman in her 30s with Graves' hyperthyroidism. Each CDR3 is given with its conserved first and last residue. D genes are given only for firm matches. Clone size is stated in some rows and not others, as once, few, many or a class when expanded.

J gene	V gene	D gene	clone size	CDR3 protein	CDR3 DNA
TRBJ1-5	TRBV15	.	.	CATSTRSYSNQPQHF	TGTGCCACCAGCACCAGGTCTTACAGCAATCAGCCCCAGCATTTT
TRBJ2-3	TRBV15	.	few	CATSTTRLADTQYF	TGTGCCACCAGCACAACAAGACTGGCAGATACGCAGTATTTT
TRBJ2-1	TRBV29-1	.	many	CSVRQSNEQFF	TGCAGCGTTCGACAGTCCAATGAGCAGTTCTTC
TRBJ2-1	TRBV30	.	many	CAWSVHRVGSDEQFF	TGTGCCTGGAGTGTACACAGGGTCGGTTCCGATGAGCAGTTCTTC
TRBJ2-7	TRBV18	TRBD1	many	CASSPPGQLIYEQYF	TGTGCCAGCTCACCCCCGGGACAGCTGATCTACGAGCAGTACTTC
TRBJ2-1	TRBV4-1	TRBD2	few	CASSQAEAGRLLFNEQFF	TGCGCCAGCAGCCAAGCGGAAGCGGGGAGGCTCCTTTTTAATGAGCAGTTCTTC
TRBJ2-7	TRBV3-1	TRBD2	.	CATSRTSGSYEQYF	TGTGCCACCTCCCGGACTAGCGGGAGCTACGAGCAGTACTTC
TRBJ2-3	TRBV7-2	TRBD2	many	CASSFNGAGAPDTQYF	TGTGCCAGCAGCTTCAATGGGGCGGGAGCCCCCGATACGCAGTATTTT
TRBJ2-1	TRBV4-1	.	.	CASSHPEQPAYNEQFF	TGCGCCAGCAGCCACCCGGAGCAGCCAGCCTACAATGAGCAGTTCTTC
TRBJ2-7	TRBV12-3/TRBV12-4	.	.	CASSFDIYEQYF	TGTGCCAGCAGCTTCGACATCTACGAGCAGTACTTC
TRBJ2-7	TRBV5-1	.	few	CASSLGLQGGTYEQYF	TGCGCCAGCAGCTTGGGCTTACAGGGTGGGACCTACGAGCAGTACTTC
TRBJ2-3	TRBV6-1	.	.	CASSEIRGRDTQYF	TGTGCCAGCAGTGAAATAAGGGGACGGGATACGCAGTATTTT
TRBJ1-5	TRBV20-1	.	.	CSARSPSGNQPQHF	TGCAGTGCTCGGAGCCCAAGTGGGAATCAGCCCCAGCATTTT
TRBJ1-1	TRBV7-2	.	few	CASSFSDSNTEAFF	TGTGCCAGCAGCTTCTCGGACTCAAACACTGAAGCTTTCTTT
TRBJ2-1	TRBV14	TRBD1	.	CASSQPETGFRNEQFF	TGTGCCAGCAGCCAACCCGAGACAGGGTTTAGAAATGAGCAGTTCTTC
TRBJ2-7	TRBV3-1	TRBD2	few	CASSPGTTKNEQYF	TGTGCCAGCAGCCCCGGGACTACTAAAAACGAGCAGTACTTC